This T cell receptor (beta chain) was captured in a study of monozygotic twins with inflammatory bowel disease. Germline-derived CDR1 and CDR2 are KGHSH and LQKENI. This CDR3 region has 15 residues. TCRdb reprocessed the 5' RACE reads and reports one entry per CDR3 protein, with no DNA. The listing records some 190,000 distinct CDR3 sequences. The chain carries TRBV18 and TRBJ2-5; TCRdb returns TRBD2, unconfirmable since there is no DNA. This receptor was identified in a human donor with ulcerative colitis or Crohn's disease, or a healthy co-twin of an affected twin (not recorded which). The source material was blood. The CDR3: CASSPGLAGGETQYF.